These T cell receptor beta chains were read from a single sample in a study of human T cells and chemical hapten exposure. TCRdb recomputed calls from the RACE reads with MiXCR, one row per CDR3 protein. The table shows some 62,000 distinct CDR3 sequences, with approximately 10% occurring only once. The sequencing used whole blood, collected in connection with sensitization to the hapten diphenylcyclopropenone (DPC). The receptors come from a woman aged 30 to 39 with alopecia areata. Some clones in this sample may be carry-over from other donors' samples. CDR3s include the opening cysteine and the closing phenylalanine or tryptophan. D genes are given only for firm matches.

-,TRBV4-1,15,CASSQAGVGAGELFF
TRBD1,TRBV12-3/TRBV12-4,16,CASSSGTGGYDTEAFF
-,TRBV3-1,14,CASSPAGGDYGYTF
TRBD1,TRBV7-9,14,CASSSGTGTPRQYF
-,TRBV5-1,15,CASMGVPSSYDEQFF
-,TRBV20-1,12,CSAALQGYGYTF
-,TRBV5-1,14,CASGVGGADYGYTF
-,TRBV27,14,CASMGGRQNSPLHF
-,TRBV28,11,CASSIRREQYF
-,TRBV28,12,CASSHLWDTQYF
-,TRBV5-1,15,CASSLEQTSYNEQFF
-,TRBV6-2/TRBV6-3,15,CASSRRTANTGELFF
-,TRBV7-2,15,CASSLGAQGPYEQYF
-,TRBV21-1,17,CASSKEGQLKLGTEAFF
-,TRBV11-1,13,CASSFSPAGEAFF
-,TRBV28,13,CASSSLDKVEQYF
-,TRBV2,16,CASGRDGSSYNSPLHF
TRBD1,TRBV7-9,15,CASRGTGVIDNEQFF
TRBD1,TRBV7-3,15,CASSLTARGVTEAFF
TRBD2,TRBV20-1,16,CSARDWLSGSQNEQFF
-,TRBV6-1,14,CASSRTGSYNEQFF
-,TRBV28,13,CASSSLVLGVQYF
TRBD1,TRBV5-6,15,CASSLYRQGSTEAFF
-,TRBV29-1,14,CSVDAGQLTDTQYF
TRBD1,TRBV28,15,CASSLGGQLNQPQHF
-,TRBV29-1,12,CSVVSGDETQYF
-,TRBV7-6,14,CASSPTPLTDTQYF
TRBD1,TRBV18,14,CASSLAGTDYGYTF
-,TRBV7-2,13,CASSLQGARGYTF
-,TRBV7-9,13,CASRMLGIGELFF
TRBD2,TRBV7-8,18,CASSPGIELAGVGNEQFF
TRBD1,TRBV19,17,CASSIPGTGVNNQPQHF
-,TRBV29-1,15,CSVEVQGQPETEAFF
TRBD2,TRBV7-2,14,CASTGGGPGETQYF
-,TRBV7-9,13,CASSAGRETEAFF
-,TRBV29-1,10,CSVGGRTQYF
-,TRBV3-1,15,CASSPNIGRGYGYTF
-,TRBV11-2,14,CASSPRPLANVLTF
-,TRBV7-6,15,CASSLVRTAQETQYF
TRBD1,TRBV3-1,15,CASSQPGTGGEKLFF
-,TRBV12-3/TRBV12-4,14,CASSPISSYNEQFF
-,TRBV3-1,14,CASSREGQNQPQHF
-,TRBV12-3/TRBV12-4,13,CASSPGTGQPQHF
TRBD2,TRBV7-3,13,CASSLREGETQYF